The TCR beta chain under discussion was sequenced for a study of cytomegalovirus exposure and HLA in healthy donors. Study results and caveats: Sequencing artifact likely explains a cluster of highly shared sequence variants. Later on, a genetic analysis was performed. It linked a missense variant in DCLRE1C with V- and J-gene trimming of TCR beta.

Germline CDR1 is SEHNR and CDR2 is FQNEAQ (reference sequence). This CDR3 contains 15 residues. V was pared by 5 bases and J by 7 bases, with 18 bases between. PCR employed 60 Vbeta and 13 Jbeta primers. The protocol was immunoSEQ multiplex PCR, while the TCRdb copy is restricted to in-frame clones and leaves out a portion. The sample holds fewer than 100,000 clones, around 77% seen once. Concerning this clone: Its specificity is unknown.

Material for sequencing was PBMCs. The sequence was obtained from a female donor in good health and CMV-seronegative. This chain uses TRBV7-9 with TRBJ2-1, with D possibly TRBD2 on 5 matching bases. CDR3 sequence (DNA): TGTGCCAGCAGCATTGACAACGGTTCGGGGAATGAGCAGTTCTTC. It yields the protein CASSIDNGSGNEQFF.